A single sample gave rise to the 25 T cell receptor beta chains below, sequenced in a study of cytomegalovirus exposure and HLA in healthy donors (TCRdb year 2017). Receptors were amplified or captured by the immunoSEQ multiplex PCR assay. A mixture of 60 forward primers for TCR Vbeta segments and 13 reverse primers for TCR Jbeta segments was used in the multiplex PCR. This immuneACCESS table, as held by TCRdb, lists in-frame sequences with V and J called but not all clones. Of the missing ones, under half trace to an unresolved V gene in checked studies; the others have no known cause. The sample table shows about 94,000 clones, and roughly three fifths are seen once. Around 4.2% of the sample comes from the top ten. Material for sequencing was PBMCs. Receptors were obtained from a man aged 30 to 45 in good health and CMV-seronegative.

This clone was seen just once. The rearrangement joins TRBV28 to TRBJ2-7; TRBD1 agrees at 11 bases. This CDR3 contains 15 residues. The ends lost 6 bases at V and 7 bases at J; junction bases unmatched: 11. The V gene's germline CDR1 is MDHEN and CDR2 SYDVKM. CDR3 sequence (DNA): TGTGCCAGCAGCCCCCCGGGACAGGGGGGGTGGGAGCAGTACTTC. Translating gives CASSPPGQGGWEQYF.

The V call is TRBV4-3, the J call TRBJ1-2; D is ambiguous. The germline V gene has CDR1 LGHNA and CDR2 YSLEER. V lost 1 base, J lost 2 bases, and 11 bases lay in between. This CDR3 has 15 residues. CDR3 coding DNA: TGCGCCAGCAGCCAAGGTACTATATGGAACTATGGCTACACCTTC. It codes for CASSQGTIWNYGYTF.

The chain recombines TRBV4-1 with TRBJ2-5; 7 bases line up with TRBD1. The end of the DNA is better explained by TRBJ2-7, so the J call may be wrong. This CDR3 comprises 14 residues. CDR1 and CDR2 (germline): MGHRA, YSYEKL. The CDR3 coding sequence is TGCGCCAGCAGCCGATTGACAGGGCGGAACGAGCAGTACTTC. Residues: CASSRLTGRNEQYF.

This clone was detected only once. The chain couples TRBV27 to TRBJ1-3, with D tentatively TRBD1 (5 bases). V lost 3 bases, J lost 3 bases, and 12 bases lay in between. This CDR3 has 15 amino acids. Germline V gene data show CDR1 as MNHEY and CDR2 as SMNVEV (reference sequence). The CDR3 loop is CASSLGRGGGNTIYF. The CDR3, as DNA: TGTGCCAGCAGTTTGGGCCGGGGGGGTGGAAACACCATATATTTT.

J is TRBJ1-5 and V is TRBV18; 8 nucleotides align to TRBD1. This CDR3 spans 15 amino acids. Germline CDR1 reads KGHSH; CDR2 reads LQKENI. J lost 5 bases, V lost 6 bases, and 9 bases had no gene match. The CDR3 DNA follows: TGTGCCAGCTCGCCGGGACAGGCCCTTCATCAGCCCCAGCATTTT. The encoded protein is CASSPGQALHQPQHF.

V and J are TRBV27 and TRBJ2-7, with TRBD1 matching over 7 bases. V shed 4 bases, J shed 6 bases, and the junction held 9 bases outside the gene matches. This CDR3 contains 14 residues. Germline CDR1 and CDR2: MNHEY and SMNVEV (reference sequence). The CDR3 loop is CASSWTGPLGEQYF. The CDR3 bases are TGTGCCAGCAGTTGGACAGGACCCTTAGGCGAGCAGTACTTC.

J is TRBJ2-7 and V is TRBV7-6; the match to TRBD2 covers 7 bases. Germline V gene data show CDR1 as SGHVS and CDR2 as FNYEAQ. The CDR3 runs to 16 residues. The V segment lost 0 bases and the J segment 2 bases; nucleotides outside the gene matches: 7. The CDR3 here is CASSLAHGGSPYEQYF. CDR3 DNA: TGTGCCAGCAGCTTAGCGCATGGCGGGAGTCCCTACGAGCAGTACTTC.

V gene TRBV2 combines with J gene TRBJ2-2, with 11 bases fitting TRBD1. This CDR3 has 14 amino acids. Germline lookup yields CDR1 SNHLY and CDR2 FYNNEI. With 6 bases clipped from V and 4 bases from J, the junction kept 1 base outside the gene matches. The CDR3 nucleotides read TGTGCCAGCAGAGGGACAGGGGGCACCGGGGAGCTGTTTTTT. This codes for CASRGTGGTGELFF.

The sample holds a few counts of this clone. V is TRBV7-2 and J is TRBJ2-5, with 7 bases identical to TRBD1. J was trimmed by 1 base and V by 2 bases; bases with no gene match: 4. In germline, CDR1 is SGHTA, CDR2 FQGNSA. The CDR3 spans 15 residues. CDR3 region: CASSLMGQIQETQYF. The CDR3 nucleotides are TGTGCCAGCAGCTTAATGGGACAGATCCAAGAGACCCAGTACTTC.

The J gene is TRBJ2-4, the V gene TRBV27, with a tentative D call TRBD1 (6 bases). Germline V gene sequence: CDR1 MNHEY, CDR2 SMNVEV (reference sequence). With 5 bases removed from V and 9 bases from J, the gap between germline ends came to 20 bases. The CDR3 sequence is 15 residues long. The CDR3 here is CASSAGLGAGAIQYF. In nucleotides, the CDR3 is TGTGCCAGCAGTGCCGGTTTGGGGGCAGGGGCCATTCAGTACTTC.

Concerning this clone: An end of the junction does not agree with germline; a read error may underlie this. J is TRBJ2-7 and V is TRBV7-9, with TRBD2 as a possible D gene (6 bases). CDR3 length: 15 residues. Germline assignment: CDR1 SEHNR and CDR2 FQNEAQ (reference sequence). In nucleotides, the CDR3 is TGTTCCAGCAGCTTCTGGACCGGCAGGGAGGTCGAGCAGTACTTC. Protein product: CSSSFWTGREVEQYF.

In this sample, this clone turned up a few times. The V and J genes are TRBV9 and TRBJ2-1; possibly TRBD1 for D (6 bases). V dropped 1 base and J dropped 3 bases, with 8 bases sitting between them. This CDR3 comprises 14 residues. Germline V gene lookup returns CDR1 SGDLS and CDR2 YYNGEE. The CDR3 spells CASSVLDSYNEQFF. The CDR3 DNA follows: TGTGCCAGCAGCGTACTGGACAGCTACAATGAGCAGTTCTTC.

Only a few counts were recorded for this clone. V and J are TRBV11-2 and TRBJ1-1; 8 bases map to TRBD1. The CDR3 is made up of 14 amino acids. Germline trimming cut 5 bases from V and 1 base from J; bases unmatched to any gene: 3. Germline values: CDR1 SGHAT, CDR2 FQNNGV. CDR3 DNA sequence: TGTGCCAGCAGCCCACAGGGGGGGAACACTGAAGCTTTCTTT. Translating it yields CASSPQGGNTEAFF.

The chain joins TRBV11-2 to TRBJ1-1; 9 bases are shared with TRBD1. Unmatched junction bases numbered 2, after V lost 0 bases and J lost 6 bases. CDR3 size: 14 residues. Germline V gives CDR1 SGHAT, CDR2 FQNNGV. As DNA, the CDR3 is TGTGCCAGCAGCTTAGAAGGGACAGGGCCTGAAGCTTTCTTT. Its protein is CASSLEGTGPEAFF.

The V call is TRBV19, the J call TRBJ2-7; D remains unclear. This CDR3 is 13 amino acids long. Germline CDR1 and CDR2: LNHDA and SQIVND (reference sequence). V was shortened by 5 bases and J by 7 bases, with 15 bases between the two germline ends. The CDR3 DNA follows: TGTGCCAGTAGTCCAGCGCCCCTAAGGGAGCAGTACTTC. Its protein is CASSPAPLREQYF. Together with reference TRBV19 and TRBJ2-7, the CDR3 gives the full variable domain: DGGITQSPKYLFRKEGQNVTLSCEQNLNHDAMYWYRQDPGQGLRLIYYSQIVNDFQKGDIAEGYSVSREKKESFPLTVTSAQKNPTAFYLCASSPAPLREQYFGPGTRLTVT.

The V call is TRBV5-4, the J call TRBJ2-1; perhaps TRBD1 as D (6 bases). Germline V CDR1 and CDR2: SGHNT, YYREEE (reference sequence). Trimming left V 4 bases short and J 7 bases short, with 9 bases between. The CDR3 runs to 12 residues. Here the CDR3 reads CASSTDSNEQFF. CDR3 coding DNA: TGTGCCAGCAGCACGGACAGTAATGAGCAGTTCTTC.

With respect to this clone: The sample has other DNA sequences that encode this CDR3 too. This chain joins TRBV7-3 and TRBJ2-1; 10 nucleotides match TRBD2. CDR1 and CDR2 from the germline V gene are SGHTA and FQGTGA. The CDR3 has 15 residues. Trimming cost V 3 bases and J 4 bases; bases outside gene matches: 3. CDR3 bases: TGTGCCAGCAGCTTGGATAGCGGGGGGTACAATGAGCAGTTCTTC. Its translation: CASSLDSGGYNEQFF.

This chain connects TRBV27 to TRBJ1-3, with D perhaps matching TRBD1 (5 bases). The CDR3 sequence is 15 residues long. V lost 3 bases and J lost 4, with 13 bases in between. Looked up from germline, CDR1 is MNHEY and CDR2 is SMNVEV (reference sequence). The CDR3 here is CASSFAPGIGNTIYF. The CDR3 DNA reads as TGTGCCAGCAGTTTCGCCCCAGGGATCGGAAACACCATATATTTT.

This clone has a handful of counts. The chain couples TRBV7-2 to TRBJ2-3; no firm D call. Germline values: CDR1 SGHTA, CDR2 FQGNSA. The ends were cut back, 2 bases at V and 4 bases at J, with 10 bases in the middle. CDR3 length: 14 amino acids. In DNA form, the CDR3 reads TGTGCCAGCAGCTTAATGCACAGTTCAGATACGCAGTATTTT. This sequence encodes CASSLMHSSDTQYF.

The chain carries TRBV7-9 and TRBJ1-6; 9 nucleotides line up with TRBD1. The CDR3 has 17 amino acids. From germline, CDR1 is SEHNR and CDR2 FQNEAQ (reference sequence). V trimming: 5 bases; J trimming: 2 bases; junction bases outside the gene matches: 7. CDR3 amino acids: CASSGTGGGPYNSPLHF. The CDR3 DNA is TGTGCCAGCAGCGGAACAGGGGGCGGACCCTATAATTCACCCCTCCACTTT. The complete variable domain, with remaining parts taken from reference TRBV7-9 and TRBJ1-6, reads DTGVSQNPRHKITKRGQNVTFRCDPISEHNRLYWYRQTLGQGPEFLTYFQNEAQLEKSRLLSDRFSAERPKGSFSTLEIQRTEQGDSAMYLCASSGTGGGPYNSPLHFGNGTRLTVT.

This clone showed up just a few times. The chain carries TRBV4-1 and TRBJ2-7; 7 positions match TRBD1. CDR1 MGHRA and CDR2 YSYEKL come from the germline V gene. The length of the CDR3 is 15 residues. V was pared by 2 bases and J by 4 bases, with 8 bases of the junction left unmatched. The CDR3 DNA is TGCGCCAGCAGCCAACCTCGGGACAGCAGATACGAGCAGTACTTC. Amino acid sequence: CASSQPRDSRYEQYF.

The chain carries TRBV15 and TRBJ2-3, with 10 positions matching TRBD2. Germline CDR1 LNHNV, CDR2 YYDKDF (reference sequence). The CDR3 is 18 amino acids. V was clipped by 4 bases and J by 0 bases; unmatched bases: 10. CDR3 sequence (DNA): TGTGCCACCAGCACGAATTGGGAGCGGGAGGGGAGCACAGATACGCAGTATTTT. Translation: CATSTNWEREGSTDTQYF.

V usage is TRBV27 and J usage is TRBJ2-1, with 8 nucleotides matching TRBD1. The CDR3 has 14 amino acids. Germline V CDR1 and CDR2: MNHEY, SMNVEV (reference sequence). The V segment lost 5 bases and the J segment 9 bases; nucleotides outside the gene matches: 9. DNA of the CDR3: TGTGCCAGCAGTCCCCGGACAGGGCGGGGTGAGCAGTTCTTC. This codes for CASSPRTGRGEQFF.

The V and J genes are TRBV2 and TRBJ2-3, with TRBD2 identical over 9 bases. Trimming cost V 7 bases and J 4 bases; bases outside gene matches: 6. Germline V gene lookup returns CDR1 SNHLY and CDR2 FYNNEI. The length of the CDR3 is 14 residues. CDR3 in DNA: TGTGCCAGCAAGGTAGCGGGAGTTGCAGATACGCAGTATTTT. Translating gives CASKVAGVADTQYF.

This clone was counted only a few times. This sequence joins TRBV15 and TRBJ2-2; 7 nucleotides line up with TRBD1. CDR1 is LNHNV, CDR2 YYDKDF, per germline (reference sequence). This CDR3 region has 15 residues. The J segment lost 5 bases and the V segment lost 4 bases, leaving 7 bases of the junction unmatched. CDR3 sequence reads: CATSKGDRLTGELFF. CDR3 DNA: TGTGCCACCAGCAAGGGGGACAGACTAACCGGGGAGCTGTTTTTT.